One sample yielded the 22 T cell receptor beta chains listed below, sequenced in a study of cytomegalovirus exposure and HLA in healthy donors. PCR involved 60 Vbeta and 13 Jbeta primers. Here immunoSEQ multiplex PCR was the method, and the copy in TCRdb shows in-frame clones only, minus some. The data contain 40,000 to 55,000 clones, over 60% of them singletons. The sequenced sample was PBMCs. All receptors derive from a woman aged 50 to 60 in good health and CMV-seronegative.

Regarding this clone: Relative to the germline gene, one junction end is altered; a read error may explain this. This chain joins TRBV2 and TRBJ2-2; 7 bases line up with TRBD2. The CDR3 length is 15 residues. Per germline, CDR1 SNHLY and CDR2 FYNNEI. The CDR3: CASNERGGEAGELFF. CDR3 nucleotide sequence: TGTGCCAGCAATGAACGCGGGGGTGAGGCCGGGGAGCTGTTTTTT.

This clone was picked up one time. This chain joins TRBV19 and TRBJ2-1; 14 positions match TRBD2. Germline lookup yields CDR1 LNHDA and CDR2 SQIVND (reference sequence). There are 17 residues in the CDR3. The junction had 8 bases not matched to a gene; V was cut back by 4 bases and J by 6 bases. CDR3 sequence (DNA): TGTGCCAGTAGTACCCGACTAGCGGGAGGGAGGGTCAATGAGCAGTTCTTC. Residues: CASSTRLAGGRVNEQFF.

This clone was observed a few times. J is TRBJ1-1 and V is TRBV7-2, with D unresolved. CDR3 size: 14 residues. The germline gives CDR1 SGHTA, CDR2 FQGNSA. V was trimmed by 8 bases and J by 4 bases, leaving 17 bases between them. The CDR3, as DNA: TGTGCCAGCGCTCAGAGAGCGGCATTCACTGAAGCTTTCTTT. This encodes CASAQRAAFTEAFF.

V usage is TRBV28 and J usage is TRBJ1-4, with a weak D call TRBD1 (5 bases). CDR3 length equals 14 residues. V lost 2 bases to trimming and J lost 10 bases, with 14 bases between them. Germline assignment: CDR1 MDHEN and CDR2 SYDVKM. The CDR3, as DNA: TGTGCCAGCAGTTTAGGGCTAAATAGGGGAAAACTGTTTTTT. Encoded protein: CASSLGLNRGKLFF.

This clone came up once. CDR3 sequence: CASSRPSPPGQRYEQYF. The CDR3 coding sequence is TGCGCCAGCAGTCGCCCCAGTCCCCCGGGACAACGCTACGAGCAGTACTTC. The V gene is TRBV23-1, the J gene TRBJ2-7; tentative D call: TRBD1 (6 bases). TRBV23-1 is recorded as an ORF, its role being uncertain. With 4 bases removed from V and 3 bases from J, the gap between germline ends came to 22 bases. This CDR3 contains 17 residues.

The chain has TRBV29-1 and TRBJ2-7; 7 bases align to TRBD1. Unmatched junction bases numbered 8, after V lost 6 bases and J lost 3 bases. Germline CDR1 and CDR2: SQVTM and ANQGSEA. This CDR3 is built from 13 residues. The CDR3 coding sequence is TGCAGCGTCTACTCCGGACAGGACTACGAGCAGTACTTC. Its translation is CSVYSGQDYEQYF.

V is TRBV7-2 and J is TRBJ1-1, with no clear D. The CDR3 contains 12 residues. Per the germline V gene, CDR1 is SGHTA and CDR2 is FQGNSA. Trimming left V 3 bases short and J 8 bases short, with 10 bases between. CDR3 residues: CASSFRSVEAFF. The DNA of the CDR3 is TGTGCCAGCAGCTTTAGAAGCGTAGAAGCTTTCTTT. The whole variable domain, filled in from reference TRBV7-2 and TRBJ1-1, reads GAGVSQSPSNKVTEKGKDVELRCDPISGHTALYWYRQSLGQGLEFLIYFQGNSAPDKSGLPSDRFSAERTGGSVSTLTIQRTQQEDSAVYLCASSFRSVEAFFGQGTRLTVV.

The chain has TRBV5-1 and TRBJ2-7, with D possibly TRBD2 on 6 matching bases. The CDR3 covers 17 residues. Trimming took 0 bases from V and 2 from J, leaving 18 bases between them. Looked up from germline, CDR1 is SGHRS and CDR2 is YFSETQ. The CDR3 DNA sequence: TGCGCCAGCAGCTTGGCCAATGGGAGACTAGACCCCTACGAGCAGTACTTC. Its translation is CASSLANGRLDPYEQYF. Based on the CDR3 plus reference TRBV5-1 and TRBJ2-7, the full variable domain is KAGVTQTPRYLIKTRGQQVTLSCSPISGHRSVSWYQQTPGQGLQFLFEYFSETQRNKGNFPGRFSGRQFSNSRSEMNVSTLELGDSALYLCASSLANGRLDPYEQYFGPGTRLTVT.

On this clone itself: The conserved phenylalanine or tryptophan is not found at the CDR3 terminus, so this likely reflects a read error. The genes are TRBV4-3 and TRBJ2-3; D perhaps matches TRBD2 (5 bases). Deletions cut 0 bases from V and 2 bases from J, with 9 bases between. CDR1 is LGHNA, CDR2 YSLEER, per germline. The CDR3 has 15 residues. CDR3 sequence: CASSQDSVNTDTQYV. The CDR3 region has the DNA TGCGCCAGCAGCCAAGATAGCGTGAACACAGATACGCAGTATGTT.

This clone was detected only a few times. This sequence joins TRBV27 and TRBJ1-5, with 9 positions matching TRBD1. Germline lookup yields CDR1 MNHEY and CDR2 SMNVEV (reference sequence). V dropped 6 bases and J dropped 1; count of bases not matched to a gene: 10. The length of the CDR3 is 17 residues. The DNA of the CDR3 is TGTGCCAGCAGCCGGAACCCGGACAGGGGAAGCAATCAGCCCCAGCATTTT. It yields the protein CASSRNPDRGSNQPQHF.

CDR3 nucleotides: TGTGCCAGCTCCTTCCCCGGGACAGGGGTCCGATTAGGCCACTACGAGCAGTACTTC. This codes for CASSFPGTGVRLGHYEQYF. This chain uses TRBV28 with TRBJ2-7; TRBD1 matches 10 bases. From germline, CDR1 is MDHEN and CDR2 SYDVKM. V gave up 8 bases and J gave up 3 bases; unmatched junction bases: 22. CDR3 length: 19 amino acids.

The chain couples TRBV27 to TRBJ2-7, with 10 nucleotides matching TRBD2. This CDR3 spans 14 amino acids. Germline loops: CDR1 MNHEY, CDR2 SMNVEV (reference sequence). The trim removed 6 bases at V and 5 bases at J, leaving 7 bases unmatched. CDR3 DNA: TGTGCCAGCAGGCCTTCTAGCGGGGGCAACGAGCAGTACTTC. Amino acids: CASRPSSGGNEQYF.

This clone was seen only a few times. The chain employs TRBV28 and TRBJ2-1; D gene uncertain. In germline, CDR1 is MDHEN, CDR2 SYDVKM. Trimming took off 4 bases at V and 6 bases at J, with 13 bases between the two ends. The CDR3 runs 14 residues. CDR3 DNA: TGTGCCAGCAGTTCTGAGAGCCCTGGCAATGAGCAGTTCTTC. This sequence encodes CASSSESPGNEQFF.

The chain has TRBV28 and TRBJ2-7; D may be TRBD2 (5 bases). The CDR3 has 14 residues. Germline V gene data show CDR1 as MDHEN and CDR2 as SYDVKM. Between the trimmed V and J ends, which lost 8 bases and 5 bases, there was a span of 19 bases. CDR3: CASVTAASINEQYF. The CDR3 nucleotides read TGTGCCAGCGTAACTGCGGCTAGCATTAACGAGCAGTACTTC. Full variable domain (rest looked up from reference TRBV28 and TRBJ2-7): DVKVTQSSRYLVKRTGEKVFLECVQDMDHENMFWYRQDPGLGLRLIYFSYDVKMKEKGDIPEGYSVSREKKERFSLILESASTNQTSMYLCASVTAASINEQYFGPGTRLTVT.

The chain recombines TRBV7-9 with TRBJ1-5, with unresolved D. The germline V gene has CDR1 SEHNR and CDR2 FQNEAQ (reference sequence). The CDR3 consists of 13 residues. Trimming pared 5 bases from V and 6 bases from J, leaving 11 bases between. The CDR3 DNA is TGTGCCAGCAGCCCCTCAGCTAGTCAGCCCCAGCATTTT. Protein product: CASSPSASQPQHF.

This clone was detected once. The J gene is TRBJ2-3, the V gene TRBV2, with D tentatively TRBD2 (6 bases). This CDR3 spans 14 amino acids. V was pared by 2 bases and J by 4 bases, with 10 bases between. Germline V gene sequence: CDR1 SNHLY, CDR2 FYNNEI. CDR3 protein: CASSERTNSDTQYF. The CDR3 DNA follows: TGTGCCAGCAGTGAACGGACTAATTCAGATACGCAGTATTTT.

V is TRBV6-4 and J is TRBJ2-7; D gene uncertain. V dropped 0 bases and J dropped 5 bases, with 8 bases sitting between them. CDR3 length: 13 amino acids. Germline CDR1 and CDR2: MRHNA and SNTAGT. In DNA form, the CDR3 reads TGTGCCAGCAGTGACTCGAAGAGGAACGAGCAGTACTTC. Amino acid sequence: CASSDSKRNEQYF.

This sequence joins TRBV7-9 and TRBJ1-2; D gene unclear. This CDR3 region has 12 residues. CDR1 is SEHNR and CDR2 is FQNEAQ in the germline V gene (reference sequence). Trimming stripped 2 bases from V and 5 bases from J, with 6 bases between. In DNA, the CDR3 is TGTGCCAGCAGCTTACCACAGTATGGCTACACCTTC. Amino acid sequence: CASSLPQYGYTF.

In its sample, this clone was seen a few times. The chain employs TRBV5-1 and TRBJ2-3; 10 bases fit TRBD2. Trimming at V came to 4 bases and at J to 1 base, leaving 3 bases not matched to a gene. CDR1 and CDR2 from the germline V gene are SGHRS and YFSETQ. CDR3 length: 15 residues. CDR3 bases: TGCGCCAGCAGCCTAGCGGGAGACGGCACAGATACGCAGTATTTT. Translated: CASSLAGDGTDTQYF.

This clone has only one observation. The V and J genes are TRBV10-3 and TRBJ2-5, with 13 bases matching TRBD2. The CDR3 has 16 residues. CDR1 ENHRY and CDR2 SYGVKD come from the germline V gene. The V gene end was trimmed by 2 bases and the J gene end by 3 bases; junction bases not matched to a gene: 3. The CDR3, as DNA: TGTGCCATCAGTGAGACTAGCGGGGGGGCTGAAGAGACCCAGTACTTC. Its protein is CAISETSGGAEETQYF.

The chain is built from TRBV27 and TRBJ1-6; D gene unclear. Germline V gene data show CDR1 as MNHEY and CDR2 as SMNVEV (reference sequence). The CDR3 consists of 14 residues. Trimming left V 4 bases short and J 8 bases short, with 12 bases between. Here the CDR3 reads CASSWGGYDSPLHF. The DNA for the CDR3 is TGTGCCAGCAGTTGGGGAGGATACGATTCACCCCTCCACTTT.

This clone was seen only once. V usage is TRBV19 and J usage is TRBJ1-2, with D unclear. The germline gives CDR1 LNHDA, CDR2 SQIVND (reference sequence). V lost 3 bases to trimming and J lost 8 bases, with 16 bases between them. The CDR3 consists of 14 residues. CDR3 sequence (DNA): TGTGCCAGTAGTATCGGGAAAAAAGGAGGAGGCTACACCTTC. The encoded protein is CASSIGKKGGGYTF.